The clone carrying this TCR beta chain was observed many times. The target antigen is unknown. A TCRbeta library incorporating unique molecular identifiers was prepared. From the PCR reads, TCRdb called clonotypes with MiXCR, one entry per CDR3 protein. The top ten clones hold over 20% of a sample with 80,000 to 100,000 distinct CDR3 sequences, 20% to 30% of them seen once. This specimen comes from a study of T-cell reconstitution after alpha-beta-depleted transplantation in children. Whole-study results and caveats: Expanded graft clones numbering several hundred reportedly gave rise to alpha-beta T cells about two months after transplant.

The germline V gene has CDR1 DFQATT and CDR2 SNEGSKA (reference sequence). V lost 3 bases, J lost 4 bases, and 5 bases lay in between. CDR3 size: 11 residues. The sample consisted of PBMCs, taken before TCRalphabeta/CD19-depleted stem cell transplant. The receptor was isolated from a boy aged 2 to 10 with acute lymphoblastic leukemia, due to receive a stem cell transplant. The rearrangement joins TRBV20-1 to TRBJ2-3; D remains unclear. CDR3 nucleotide sequence: TGCAGTGCTAGGCGGTCAGATACGCAGTATTTT. Encoded protein: CSARRSDTQYF.